The sequence of this TCR beta chain was determined in a study of blood T cell repertoires in COVID-19. This table comes from immunoSEQ multiplex PCR, and its TCRdb copy is limited to in-frame clones, with some not included. The sample includes 120,000 to 150,000 clones, about 85% of them seen just once. There are 13 residues in the CDR3. Between the trimmed V and J ends, which lost 7 bases and 6 bases, there was a span of 12 bases. Germline-derived CDR1 and CDR2 are ENHRY and SYGVKD. The sequenced sample consisted of peripheral blood. The TCR comes from a human donor in a cohort sampled during active COVID-19. The rearrangement uses TRBV10-3 and TRBJ2-2; D might be TRBD2 (5 bases). In DNA, the CDR3 is TGTGCCATCATGAACAGCGGACCCGGGGAGCTGTTTTTT. Residues: CAIMNSGPGELFF.